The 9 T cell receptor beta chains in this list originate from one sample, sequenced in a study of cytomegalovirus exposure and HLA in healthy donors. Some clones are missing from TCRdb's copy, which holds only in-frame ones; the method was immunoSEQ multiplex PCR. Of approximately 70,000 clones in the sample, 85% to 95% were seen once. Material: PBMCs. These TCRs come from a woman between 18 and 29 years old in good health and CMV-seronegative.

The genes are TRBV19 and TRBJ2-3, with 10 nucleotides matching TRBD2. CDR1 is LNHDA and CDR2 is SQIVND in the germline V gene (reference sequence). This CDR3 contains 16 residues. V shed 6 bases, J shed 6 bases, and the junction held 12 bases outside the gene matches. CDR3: CASSPFGLAGADTQYF. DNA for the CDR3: TGTGCCAGTAGCCCCTTTGGGCTAGCGGGGGCGGATACGCAGTATTTT.

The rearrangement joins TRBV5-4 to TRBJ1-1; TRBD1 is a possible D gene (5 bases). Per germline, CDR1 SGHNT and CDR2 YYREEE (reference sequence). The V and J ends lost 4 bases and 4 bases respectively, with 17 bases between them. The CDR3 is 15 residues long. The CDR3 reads CASSSARAGPTEAFF. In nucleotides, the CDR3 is TGTGCCAGCAGCAGCGCCAGGGCAGGGCCCACTGAAGCTTTCTTT.

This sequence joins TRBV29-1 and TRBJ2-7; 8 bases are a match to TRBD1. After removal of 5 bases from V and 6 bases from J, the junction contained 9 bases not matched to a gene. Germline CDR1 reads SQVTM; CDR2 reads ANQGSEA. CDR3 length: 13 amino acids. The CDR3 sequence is CSVWDRRQPEQYF. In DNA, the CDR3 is TGCAGCGTTTGGGACAGGAGGCAACCCGAGCAGTACTTC.

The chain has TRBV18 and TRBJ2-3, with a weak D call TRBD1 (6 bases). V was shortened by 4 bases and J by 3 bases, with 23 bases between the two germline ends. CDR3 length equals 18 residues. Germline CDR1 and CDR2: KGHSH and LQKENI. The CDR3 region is CASSLLQDRRGATDTQYF. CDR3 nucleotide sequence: TGTGCCAGCTCACTACTTCAGGACCGCAGGGGAGCGACAGATACGCAGTATTTT.

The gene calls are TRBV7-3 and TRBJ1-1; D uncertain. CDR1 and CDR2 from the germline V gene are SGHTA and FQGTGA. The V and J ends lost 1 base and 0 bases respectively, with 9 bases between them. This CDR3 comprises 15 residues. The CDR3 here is CASSLIRRMNTEAFF. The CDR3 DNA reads TGTGCCAGCAGCTTAATCAGGAGGATGAACACTGAAGCTTTCTTT.

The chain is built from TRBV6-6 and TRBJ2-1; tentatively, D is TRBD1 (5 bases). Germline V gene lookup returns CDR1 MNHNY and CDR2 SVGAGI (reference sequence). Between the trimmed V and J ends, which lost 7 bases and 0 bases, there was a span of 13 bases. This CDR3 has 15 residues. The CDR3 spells CASILDTSSYNEQFF. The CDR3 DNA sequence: TGTGCCAGCATCTTGGACACCAGCTCCTACAATGAGCAGTTCTTC.

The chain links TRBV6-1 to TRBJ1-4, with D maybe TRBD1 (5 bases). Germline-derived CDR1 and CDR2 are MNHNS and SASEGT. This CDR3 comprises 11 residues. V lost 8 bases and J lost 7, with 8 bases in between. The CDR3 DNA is TGTGCCAGCCGGCAGGGTGAAAAACTGTTTTTT. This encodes CASRQGEKLFF.

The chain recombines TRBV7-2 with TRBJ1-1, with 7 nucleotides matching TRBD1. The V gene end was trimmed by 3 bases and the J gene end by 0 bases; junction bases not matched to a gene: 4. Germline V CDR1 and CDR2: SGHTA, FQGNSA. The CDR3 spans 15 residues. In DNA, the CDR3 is TGTGCCAGCAGCTTGGGACAGTCAATGAACACTGAAGCTTTCTTT. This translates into CASSLGQSMNTEAFF. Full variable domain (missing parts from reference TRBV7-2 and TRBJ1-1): GAGVSQSPSNKVTEKGKDVELRCDPISGHTALYWYRQSLGQGLEFLIYFQGNSAPDKSGLPSDRFSAERTGGSVSTLTIQRTQQEDSAVYLCASSLGQSMNTEAFFGQGTRLTVV.

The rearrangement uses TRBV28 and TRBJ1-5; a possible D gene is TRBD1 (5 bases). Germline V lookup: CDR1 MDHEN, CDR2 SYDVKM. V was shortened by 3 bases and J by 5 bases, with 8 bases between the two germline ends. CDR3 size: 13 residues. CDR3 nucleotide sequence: TGTGCCAGCAGTTTTCAGGGTGATCAGCCCCAGCATTTT. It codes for CASSFQGDQPQHF.